These T cell receptor beta chains were read from a single sample in a study of lymphopenia after photon versus proton radiotherapy. Profiled with immunoSEQ multiplex PCR; TCRdb holds only in-frame clones, not every one. The table has about 30,000 clones, approximately 87% seen once. The material was peripheral blood, obtained from a patient treated with photon-based radiotherapy. These TCRs come from a woman aged 45-65 years with pancreatic cancer. Both conserved end residues are part of each CDR3. The order of the fields is D gene, J gene, V gene, clone size, CDR3 DNA, CDR3 protein. The D gene is left open where the match is weak. Clone size is given for some rows only: seen once, a few or many times, or a class if the clone is expanded.

d_gene: -; j_gene: TRBJ2-4; v_gene: TRBV28; abundance: -; CDR3nt: TGTGCCAGCAGTTTACCATCGCCGATAAACATTCAGTACTTC; CDR3aa: CASSLPSPINIQYF
d_gene: -; j_gene: TRBJ2-3; v_gene: TRBV30; abundance: -; CDR3nt: TGTGCCTGGAGTGTCCGAGGCACAGATACGCAGTATTTT; CDR3aa: CAWSVRGTDTQYF
d_gene: -; j_gene: TRBJ2-7; v_gene: TRBV19; abundance: -; CDR3nt: TGTGCCAGTAGTCCCAACTTCTACGAGCAGTACTTC; CDR3aa: CASSPNFYEQYF
d_gene: TRBD1; j_gene: TRBJ1-1; v_gene: TRBV5-1; abundance: once; CDR3nt: TGCGCCAGCAGCTTGGGGACAGGGGAGAACACTGAAGCTTTCTTT; CDR3aa: CASSLGTGENTEAFF
d_gene: -; j_gene: TRBJ2-3; v_gene: TRBV19; abundance: -; CDR3nt: TGTGCCAGTAATGCCGCCCGGACTAGCACAGATACGCAGTATTTT; CDR3aa: CASNAARTSTDTQYF
d_gene: -; j_gene: TRBJ2-1; v_gene: TRBV11-2; abundance: -; CDR3nt: TGTGCCAGCAGCTTGGTTAGTGGCTTCGGCAATGAGCAGTTCTTC; CDR3aa: CASSLVSGFGNEQFF
d_gene: -; j_gene: TRBJ2-3; v_gene: TRBV2; abundance: -; CDR3nt: TGTGCCAGCAGGCCGGGACTGTACACAGATACGCAGTATTTT; CDR3aa: CASRPGLYTDTQYF
d_gene: -; j_gene: TRBJ2-6; v_gene: TRBV9; abundance: -; CDR3nt: TGTGCCAGCAGCGGAAGCTCTGGGGCCAACGTCCTGACTTTC; CDR3aa: CASSGSSGANVLTF
d_gene: TRBD2; j_gene: TRBJ2-1; v_gene: TRBV29-1; abundance: once; CDR3nt: TGCAGCGTTGACGGGTCTAGCGGGAATGAGCAGTTCTTC; CDR3aa: CSVDGSSGNEQFF
d_gene: -; j_gene: TRBJ1-2; v_gene: TRBV9; abundance: -; CDR3nt: TGTGCCAGCAGCCGGTGGGACGGCTACACCTTC; CDR3aa: CASSRWDGYTF
d_gene: -; j_gene: TRBJ2-7; v_gene: TRBV6-5; abundance: -; CDR3nt: TGTGCCAGCAGTACCGGACCCGGGGTGGGGTACGAGCAGTACTTC; CDR3aa: CASSTGPGVGYEQYF
d_gene: TRBD2; j_gene: TRBJ2-7; v_gene: TRBV7-9; abundance: -; CDR3nt: TGTGCCAGCAGATCTAGCGGGAGGGCATCCTACGAGCAGTACTTC; CDR3aa: CASRSSGRASYEQYF
d_gene: TRBD1; j_gene: TRBJ1-1; v_gene: TRBV14; abundance: -; CDR3nt: TGTGCCAGCAGCCAAGATAAAACAGGGGAGGTCGTGAACACTGAAGCTTTCTTT; CDR3aa: CASSQDKTGEVVNTEAFF
d_gene: -; j_gene: TRBJ2-2; v_gene: TRBV28; abundance: -; CDR3nt: TGTGCCAGCAGTTTGGATGGCGTCTCGAACACCGGGGAGCTGTTTTTT; CDR3aa: CASSLDGVSNTGELFF
d_gene: -; j_gene: TRBJ1-5; v_gene: TRBV19; abundance: -; CDR3nt: TGTGCCAGTAGTATAACGCGACAGATCAATCAGCCCCAGCATTTT; CDR3aa: CASSITRQINQPQHF
d_gene: -; j_gene: TRBJ2-3; v_gene: TRBV7-3; abundance: -; CDR3nt: TGTGCCAGCAGCTTAACGGCTAGCCTGGGTGGTACGCAGTATTTT; CDR3aa: CASSLTASLGGTQYF
d_gene: -; j_gene: TRBJ2-3; v_gene: TRBV6-4; abundance: -; CDR3nt: TGTGCCAGCAGTGAAGGAGGGGGCAGCACAGATACGCAGTATTTT; CDR3aa: CASSEGGGSTDTQYF
d_gene: -; j_gene: TRBJ1-3; v_gene: TRBV19; abundance: once; CDR3nt: TGTGCCAGTAGTATAGTTCGTGAAGCCTCTGGAAACACCATATATTTT; CDR3aa: CASSIVREASGNTIYF
d_gene: -; j_gene: TRBJ2-1; v_gene: TRBV11-1; abundance: -; CDR3nt: TGTGCCAGCAGCGCCTCTAGCTTTGATGAGCAGTTCTTC; CDR3aa: CASSASSFDEQFF
d_gene: -; j_gene: TRBJ1-2; v_gene: TRBV23-1; abundance: few; CDR3nt: TGCGCCAGGCCGGATGGGGGATGCTATGGCTACACCTTC; CDR3aa: CARPDGGCYGYTF
d_gene: -; j_gene: TRBJ2-7; v_gene: TRBV27; abundance: -; CDR3nt: TGTGCCAGCAGTTCGGGGGGCGCGTACGAGCAGTACTTC; CDR3aa: CASSSGGAYEQYF
d_gene: TRBD1; j_gene: TRBJ2-5; v_gene: TRBV27; abundance: -; CDR3nt: TGTGCCAGCAGTCCCACCCAGGGGGCCCAAGAGACCCAGTACTTC; CDR3aa: CASSPTQGAQETQYF
d_gene: TRBD1; j_gene: TRBJ2-5; v_gene: TRBV4-3; abundance: -; CDR3nt: TGCGCCAGCAGCCCTGGACAGGGTAGTGAGGAGACCCAGTACTTC; CDR3aa: CASSPGQGSEETQYF
d_gene: -; j_gene: TRBJ2-1; v_gene: TRBV7-2; abundance: -; CDR3nt: TGTGCCAGCAGCGCTATGGGGGGCCCAGGGAATGAGCAGTTCTTC; CDR3aa: CASSAMGGPGNEQFF
d_gene: -; j_gene: TRBJ1-1; v_gene: TRBV4-3; abundance: -; CDR3nt: TGCGCCAGCAGCCAAGTCACACGAGGCACTGAAGCTTTCTTT; CDR3aa: CASSQVTRGTEAFF
d_gene: TRBD1; j_gene: TRBJ2-7; v_gene: TRBV5-5; abundance: -; CDR3nt: TGTGCCAGCAGCCTACAGGGGGCTCGGGACGAGCAGTACTTC; CDR3aa: CASSLQGARDEQYF
d_gene: TRBD1; j_gene: TRBJ1-5; v_gene: TRBV6-1; abundance: -; CDR3nt: TGTGCCAGCAGCCACGGGACAGGGGGCAATCAGCCCCAGCATTTT; CDR3aa: CASSHGTGGNQPQHF
d_gene: TRBD2; j_gene: TRBJ2-2; v_gene: TRBV11-2; abundance: -; CDR3nt: TGTGCCAGCAGCTTAGGGAGTAGCGGGTCCAACTTTCGCACCGGGGAGCTGTTTTTT; CDR3aa: CASSLGSSGSNFRTGELFF
d_gene: -; j_gene: TRBJ1-1; v_gene: TRBV5-8; abundance: -; CDR3nt: TGTGCCAGCAGCTTGAGGGGAACAGGGTTTAACACTGAAGCTTTCTTT; CDR3aa: CASSLRGTGFNTEAFF
d_gene: -; j_gene: TRBJ1-5; v_gene: TRBV21-1; abundance: -; CDR3nt: TGTGCCAGCCTCGGAATAAGTAGCAATCAGCCCCAGCATTTT; CDR3aa: CASLGISSNQPQHF
d_gene: -; j_gene: TRBJ2-5; v_gene: TRBV9; abundance: -; CDR3nt: TGTGCCAGCAGCGTAGGAGGGCAAGAGACCCAGTACTTC; CDR3aa: CASSVGGQETQYF
d_gene: TRBD2; j_gene: TRBJ2-7; v_gene: TRBV10-3; abundance: -; CDR3nt: TGTGCCATCAGTGAGTCCCCCGGGACTAGCGGCAAACCGGGGGTCTACGAGCAGTACTTC; CDR3aa: CAISESPGTSGKPGVYEQYF
d_gene: -; j_gene: TRBJ1-1; v_gene: TRBV7-2; abundance: -; CDR3nt: TGTGCCAGCAGCCCGCAGGGATACACTGAAGCTTTCTTT; CDR3aa: CASSPQGYTEAFF
d_gene: TRBD1; j_gene: TRBJ1-1; v_gene: TRBV19; abundance: -; CDR3nt: TGTGCCAGTAGTATAGCCCCCTTCGGACAGGGAGGGGTGAACACTGAAGCTTTCTTT; CDR3aa: CASSIAPFGQGGVNTEAFF
d_gene: -; j_gene: TRBJ2-3; v_gene: TRBV2; abundance: -; CDR3nt: TGTGCCAGCAACGAGGAGAAAGTAGGGGTGTACGAGCCAGATACGCAGTATTTT; CDR3aa: CASNEEKVGVYEPDTQYF
d_gene: -; j_gene: TRBJ2-7; v_gene: TRBV19; abundance: -; CDR3nt: TGTGCCACCATAGGGGGGGCGAACTACGAGCAGTACTTC; CDR3aa: CATIGGANYEQYF
d_gene: -; j_gene: TRBJ2-1; v_gene: TRBV28; abundance: -; CDR3nt: TGTGCCAGCAGTCCCGATGGGGGCGGCTACAATGAGCAGTTCTTC; CDR3aa: CASSPDGGGYNEQFF